This record covers a single T cell receptor (beta chain). The data were taken from a study of blood T cell repertoires in COVID-19. J lost 7 bases, V lost 0 bases, and 8 bases had no gene match. CDR1 and CDR2 from the germline V gene are MNHEY and SVGEGT. The CDR3 contains 16 residues. In the original processing: Reference gene primer amplification gave estimated nucleated cell counts. Some clones are missing from TCRdb's copy, which holds only in-frame ones; the method was immunoSEQ multiplex PCR. V and J calls and clone size are those listed in that table; D and trimming were worked out from the DNA. The sample holds 250,000 to 300,000 clones, approximately 90% seen once.

This chain links TRBV6-2 or TRBV6-3 with TRBJ2-1, with 8 bases fitting TRBD2. Sequencing used peripheral blood. This receptor was taken from a woman younger than 45 who had recovered from COVID-19. The CDR3 is CASSYSLGGAGNEQFF. DNA of the CDR3: TGTGCCAGCAGTTACTCTCTCGGGGGGGCGGGAAATGAGCAGTTCTTC.